What follows is one TCR beta chain and its context. Germline CDR1 reads LNHNV; CDR2 reads YYDKDF (reference sequence). The CDR3 is 15 residues long. Trimming took 1 base from V and 5 from J; bases not matched to a gene: 5. This entry comes from a study of OX40 agonist ivuxolimab in advanced cancers. Here immunoSEQ multiplex PCR was the method, and the copy in TCRdb shows in-frame clones only, minus some. The sample lists around 58,000 clones; 80% to 85% were seen once. The chain has TRBV15 and TRBJ2-7, with TRBD1 matching 10 bases. The receptor comes from an adult with an advanced solid tumor such as melanoma, head and neck, liver or kidney cancer. The sample consisted of CD4+ or CD8+ T cells sorted from blood, taken in a trial of the OX40 agonist ivuxolimab. The CDR3 loop reads CATSRVGTGENEQYF. CDR3 in DNA: TGTGCCACCAGCAGAGTTGGGACAGGGGAAAACGAGCAGTACTTC.